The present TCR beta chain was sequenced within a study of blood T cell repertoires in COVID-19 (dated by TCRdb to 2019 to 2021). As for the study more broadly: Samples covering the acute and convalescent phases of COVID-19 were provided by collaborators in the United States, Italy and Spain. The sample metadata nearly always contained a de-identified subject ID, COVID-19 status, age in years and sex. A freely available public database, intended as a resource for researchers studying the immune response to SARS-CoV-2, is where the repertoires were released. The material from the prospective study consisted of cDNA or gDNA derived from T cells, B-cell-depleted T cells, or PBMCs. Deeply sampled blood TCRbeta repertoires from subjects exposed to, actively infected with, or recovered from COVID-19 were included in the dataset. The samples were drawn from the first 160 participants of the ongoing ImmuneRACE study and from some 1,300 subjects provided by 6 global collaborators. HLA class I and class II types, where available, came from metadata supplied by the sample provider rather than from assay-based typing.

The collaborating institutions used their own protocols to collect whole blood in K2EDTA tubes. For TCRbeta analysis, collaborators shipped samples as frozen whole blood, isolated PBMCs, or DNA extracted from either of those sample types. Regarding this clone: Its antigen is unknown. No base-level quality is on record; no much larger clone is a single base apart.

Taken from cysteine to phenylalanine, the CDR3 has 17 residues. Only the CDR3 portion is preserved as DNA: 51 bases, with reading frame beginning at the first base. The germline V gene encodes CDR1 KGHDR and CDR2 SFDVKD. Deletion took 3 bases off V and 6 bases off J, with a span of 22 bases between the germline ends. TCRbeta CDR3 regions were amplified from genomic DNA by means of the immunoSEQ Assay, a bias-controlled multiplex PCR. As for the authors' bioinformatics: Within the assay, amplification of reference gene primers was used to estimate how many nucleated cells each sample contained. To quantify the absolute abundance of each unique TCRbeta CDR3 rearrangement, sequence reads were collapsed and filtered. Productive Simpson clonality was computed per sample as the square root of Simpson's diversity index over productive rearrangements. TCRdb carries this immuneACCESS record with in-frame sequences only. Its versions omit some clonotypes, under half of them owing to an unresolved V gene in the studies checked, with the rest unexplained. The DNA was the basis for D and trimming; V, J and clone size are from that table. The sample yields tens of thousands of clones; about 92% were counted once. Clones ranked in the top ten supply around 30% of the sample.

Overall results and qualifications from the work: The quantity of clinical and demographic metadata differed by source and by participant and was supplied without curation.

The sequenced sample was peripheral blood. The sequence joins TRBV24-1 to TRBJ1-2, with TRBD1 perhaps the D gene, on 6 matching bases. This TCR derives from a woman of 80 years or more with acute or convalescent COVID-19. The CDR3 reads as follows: CATSDGGGREEANGYTF. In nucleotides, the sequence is TGTGCCACCAGTGATGGGGGGGGCAGGGAGGAGGCGAATGGCTACACCTTC.